This entry lists 6 T cell receptor beta chains sequenced from one sample in a study of blood T cell repertoires in COVID-19. The table came from immunoSEQ multiplex PCR; TCRdb's copy has only in-frame clones and leaves some out. The sample shows about 75,000 clones, approximately 85% of them seen only once. Sequences were obtained from peripheral blood. These receptors were obtained from a woman aged 80 or older with active or convalescent COVID-19.

The chain combines TRBV9 with TRBJ1-1; 9 positions match TRBD1. Trimming at V came to 4 bases and at J to 4 bases, leaving 8 bases not matched to a gene. There are 15 residues in the CDR3. Germline-derived CDR1 and CDR2 are SGDLS and YYNGEE. CDR3 DNA sequence: TGTGCCAGCAGCCCAGCGGGACAGGGAAGCACTGAAGCTTTCTTT. It specifies CASSPAGQGSTEAFF.

The chain links TRBV18 to TRBJ2-7, with a possible D match to TRBD2 (5 bases). V lost 3 bases and J lost 3, with 12 bases in between. The CDR3 sequence is 14 residues long. Per germline, CDR1 KGHSH and CDR2 LQKENI. The CDR3: CASSPAGLVYEQYF. The CDR3 region has the DNA TGTGCCAGCTCACCGGCGGGTTTGGTCTACGAGCAGTACTTC.

This chain uses TRBV5-4 with TRBJ2-1; 16 bases line up with TRBD2. The CDR3 extends over 15 amino acids. Germline CDR1 is SGHNT and CDR2 is YYREEE (reference sequence). V lost 3 bases, J lost 9 bases, and 3 bases stayed unmatched. This chain's CDR3 is CASSSGLAGGVEQFF. CDR3 sequence (DNA): TGTGCCAGCAGCTCGGGACTAGCGGGAGGGGTTGAGCAGTTCTTC.

V is TRBV11-2 and J is TRBJ1-2; D gene unclear. V was cut by 1 base and J by 2 bases, with 5 bases left in between. CDR1 and CDR2 from the germline V gene are SGHAT and FQNNGV. This CDR3 contains 13 residues. CDR3 DNA: TGTGCCAGCAGCTTAGGGCTGAACTATGGCTACACCTTC. Its translation: CASSLGLNYGYTF.

The rearrangement uses TRBV7-8 and TRBJ2-1; 10 nucleotides agree with TRBD2. Germline V gives CDR1 SGHVS, CDR2 FQNEAQ. V shed 0 bases, J shed 6 bases, and the junction held 5 bases outside the gene matches. The length of the CDR3 is 16 residues. The CDR3 coding sequence is TGTGCCAGCAGCTTAGCGAGCGGGGGGGCTCCCAATGAGCAGTTCTTC. Translation: CASSLASGGAPNEQFF.

Ten or more counts support this clone. V and J are TRBV4-2 and TRBJ2-7; 8 nucleotides line up with TRBD2. The length of the CDR3 is 17 residues. With 0 bases clipped from V and 3 bases from J, the junction kept 10 bases outside the gene matches. Germline CDR1 reads LGHNA; CDR2 reads YNFKEQ. The CDR3 region is CASSQDGLREVLYEQYF. CDR3 nucleotides: TGTGCCAGCAGCCAAGATGGGTTGCGGGAGGTCCTCTACGAGCAGTACTTC.